Each of the 24 T cell receptor beta chains below was sequenced from the same sample in a study of identical twins. TCRdb re-called the 5' RACE reads through MiXCR, storing one row per CDR3 protein. This table has 17,000 or so distinct CDR3 sequences, 69% appearing once. The source material was memory (CD45RO+) T cells sorted from blood. These receptors originate from a woman aged 18-29 years in good health. This table probably holds off-target reads from a library built for another chain.

J is TRBJ2-3 and V is TRBV4-3, with D uncertain. Germline assignment: CDR1 LGHNA and CDR2 YSLEER. The ends were cut back, 4 bases at V and 4 bases at J, with 9 bases in the middle. The CDR3 covers 13 residues. This chain's CDR3 is CASSREWSDTQYF. The CDR3 nucleotides read TGCGCCAGCAGCCGCGAATGGTCAGATACGCAGTATTTT.

This clonotype was picked up a small number of times. The chain uses TRBV27 and TRBJ2-7, with D perhaps TRBD2 (6 bases). From germline, CDR1 is MNHEY and CDR2 SMNVEV (reference sequence). The CDR3 loop spans 12 amino acids. Deletions cut 2 bases from V and 6 bases from J, with 8 bases between. CDR3 residues: CASSLMGGEQYF. The CDR3 DNA sequence: TGTGCCAGCAGTTTAATGGGAGGCGAGCAGTACTTC.

This clonotype occurred once. The chain is built from TRBV20-1 and TRBJ2-3, with D perhaps assigned TRBD1 or TRBD2 (5 bases each). This CDR3 is 14 amino acids long. V lost 7 bases and J lost 1, with 15 bases in between. The germline gives CDR1 DFQATT, CDR2 SNEGSKA (reference sequence). CDR3 nucleotides: TGCAGTGGGAAGAAGTGGGACCGCACAGATACGCAGTATTTT. This codes for CSGKKWDRTDTQYF.

This clonotype was detected only a few times. V gene TRBV6-5 combines with J gene TRBJ2-7, with TRBD2 as a possible D gene (5 bases). Per germline, CDR1 MNHEY and CDR2 SVGAGI. V lost 2 bases to trimming and J lost 3 bases, with 17 bases between them. The CDR3 is 16 residues long. For the CDR3, the DNA is TGTGCCAGCAGTTACAAGGCTTCGATAGCGATCTACGAGCAGTACTTC. This translates into CASSYKASIAIYEQYF.

The chain has TRBV27 and TRBJ2-1; 7 bases line up with TRBD2. Trimming at V came to 1 base and at J to 0 bases, leaving 0 bases not matched to a gene. The CDR3 length is 15 residues. Germline CDR1 reads MNHEY; CDR2 reads SMNVEV (reference sequence). DNA of the CDR3: TGTGCCAGCAGTTTATGGACTAGCTCCTACAATGAGCAGTTCTTC. Translated, it gives CASSLWTSSYNEQFF.

This chain joins TRBV6-1 and TRBJ2-7; weak D call: TRBD2 (6 bases). CDR1 and CDR2 from the germline V gene are MNHNS and SASEGT. Deletions cut 10 bases from V and 5 bases from J, with 18 bases between. The CDR3 totals 13 residues. This CDR3 is CATTKPGEDEQYF. The CDR3 region has the DNA TGTGCCACTACAAAACCGGGGGAGGACGAGCAGTACTTC.

The chain combines TRBV7-6 with TRBJ2-1; the D gene is possibly TRBD2 (6 bases). The V end was cut by 5 bases, the J end by 9 bases, with 23 bases between. CDR3 length: 16 amino acids. Germline V gives CDR1 SGHVS, CDR2 FNYEAQ. The CDR3 nucleotides are TGTGCCAGCAGCCCCGAACCCGAAGCGGGTAGGGGTGAGCAGTTCTTC. Its translation: CASSPEPEAGRGEQFF.

The rearrangement links TRBV7-2 to TRBJ2-7; D gene unclear. The V end lost 5 bases, the J end lost 3 bases, and 11 bases lay between the germline ends. The CDR3 has 13 amino acids. In germline, CDR1 is SGHTA, CDR2 FQGNSA. In DNA form, the CDR3 reads TGTGCCAGCAGCCCTCGGGTACGCTACGAGCAGTACTTC. The encoded protein is CASSPRVRYEQYF.

This rearrangement joins TRBV30 to TRBJ1-2, with TRBD1 as a possible D gene (5 bases). V was cut by 1 base and J by 5 bases, with 11 bases left in between. CDR1 is GTSNPN, CDR2 SVGIG, per germline (reference sequence). This CDR3 is built from 13 residues. CDR3 DNA sequence: TGTGCCTGGAGTGCGGGGGTTGTATATGGCTACACCTTC. The encoded protein is CAWSAGVVYGYTF.

This clonotype was detected only a few times. The V gene is TRBV6-4, the J gene TRBJ2-7; D is ambiguous. The germline gives CDR1 MRHNA, CDR2 SNTAGT. Trimming left V 7 bases short and J 5 bases short, with 0 bases between. This CDR3 is built from 8 residues. This CDR3 reads CASNEQYF. CDR3 coding DNA: TGTGCCAGCAACGAGCAGTACTTC.

This clonotype was found a few times. The chain couples TRBV4-1 to TRBJ1-1; the D gene is possibly TRBD1 (6 bases). Trimming pared 8 bases from V and 4 bases from J, leaving 17 bases between. This CDR3 is 14 amino acids long. CDR1 and CDR2 from the germline V gene are MGHRA and YSYEKL. CDR3 sequence: CASRGSLRGTEAFF. The CDR3 DNA follows: TGCGCCAGCCGAGGGTCCCTCAGGGGCACTGAAGCTTTCTTT.

The chain has TRBV12-3 or TRBV12-4 and TRBJ2-1; D is unclear. The CDR3 sequence is 13 residues long. Trimming took off 1 base at V and 5 bases at J, with 6 bases between the two ends. CDR3 residues: CASSLVTNNEQFF. The CDR3 DNA reads TGTGCCAGCAGTTTAGTCACAAACAATGAGCAGTTCTTC.

This rearrangement joins TRBV11-2 to TRBJ2-7; tentatively, D is TRBD1 (6 bases). V lost 3 bases and J lost 1, with 13 bases in between. The germline V gene has CDR1 SGHAT and CDR2 FQNNGV. The length of the CDR3 is 15 residues. For the CDR3, the DNA is TGTGCCAGCAGCTTCCGGACAGCTTTTTCCTACGAGCAGTACTTC. It encodes CASSFRTAFSYEQYF. Using reference TRBV11-2 and TRBJ2-7 for the parts outside the CDR3, the full variable domain is EAGVAQSPRYKIIEKRQSVAFWCNPISGHATLYWYQQILGQGPKLLIQFQNNGVVDDSQLPKDRFSAERLKGVDSTLKIQPAKLEDSAVYLCASSFRTAFSYEQYFGPGTRLTVT.

V usage is TRBV18 and J usage is TRBJ2-7; D not resolved. The ends were cut back, 1 base at V and 6 bases at J, with 13 bases in the middle. The length of the CDR3 is 14 residues. Per the germline V gene, CDR1 is KGHSH and CDR2 is LQKENI. Here the CDR3 DNA reads TGTGCCAGCTCACCACGGGCGAATTACGGCGAGCAGTACTTC. This sequence encodes CASSPRANYGEQYF.

This clonotype qualifies as medium-sized. This chain links TRBV29-1 with TRBJ2-4, with D tentatively TRBD2 (6 bases). Germline V CDR1 and CDR2: SQVTM, ANQGSEA. The CDR3 runs 14 residues. Trimming removed 0 bases at V and 7 bases at J, with 13 bases between. DNA for the CDR3: TGCAGCGTTGAAGATCCGGGACTGTTGAACATTCAGTACTTC. Protein product: CSVEDPGLLNIQYF.

This clonotype was counted only a few times. V is TRBV5-5 and J is TRBJ2-4, with 9 bases matching TRBD2. The V segment lost 4 bases and the J segment 5 bases; nucleotides outside the gene matches: 4. The CDR3 extends over 14 amino acids. Germline CDR1 reads SGHKS; CDR2 reads YYEKEE (reference sequence). The CDR3 nucleotides are TGTGCCAGCAGCCCATGGACTAGCGAAAACATTCAGTACTTC. Amino acid sequence: CASSPWTSENIQYF.

This chain links TRBV4-1 with TRBJ1-2; no reliable D call. The germline V and J ends were trimmed by 2 bases and 4 bases, with 11 bases remaining between them. This CDR3 region has 14 residues. Germline V CDR1 and CDR2: MGHRA, YSYEKL. Written as DNA, the CDR3 is TGCGCCAGCAGCCAACTACGCGGGTTCTATGGCTACACCTTC. Translating gives CASSQLRGFYGYTF.

The chain links TRBV15 to TRBJ2-1; 8 nucleotides match TRBD1. V shed 6 bases, J shed 2 bases, and the junction held 9 bases outside the gene matches. Germline V gene lookup returns CDR1 LNHNV and CDR2 YYDKDF (reference sequence). CDR3 length equals 16 residues. The CDR3 coding sequence is TGTGCCACCAGAGGACCTCGGGACAGGCCCTACAATGAGCAGTTCTTC. Residues: CATRGPRDRPYNEQFF.

The CDR3 DNA is TGTGCCAGCTCACCACCGACCGGCGGGAGAAACACCGGGGAGCTGTTTTTT. Translating it yields CASSPPTGGRNTGELFF. The chain carries TRBV18 and TRBJ2-2; 7 bases map to TRBD2. CDR1 KGHSH and CDR2 LQKENI come from the germline V gene. Unmatched junction bases numbered 6, after V lost 0 bases and J lost 2 bases. The CDR3 has 17 amino acids.

Here the CDR3 reads CACTFPTPGGPGELFF. The DNA of the CDR3 is TGTGCCTGTACCTTCCCTACCCCAGGAGGTCCCGGGGAGCTGTTTTTT. The gene calls are TRBV30 and TRBJ2-2; perhaps TRBD2 as D (5 bases). The CDR3 is made up of 16 amino acids. The germline gives CDR1 GTSNPN, CDR2 SVGIG (reference sequence). The V and J ends lost 6 bases and 6 bases respectively, with 23 bases between them.

The V gene is TRBV3-1, the J gene TRBJ2-3; 8 positions agree with TRBD2. After removal of 4 bases from V and 2 bases from J, the junction contained 5 bases not matched to a gene. In germline, CDR1 is LGHDT, CDR2 YNNKEL (reference sequence). The CDR3 is 15 residues long. CDR3 sequence reads: CASSPQGLVTDTQYF. The CDR3 coding sequence is TGTGCCAGCAGCCCCCAGGGACTAGTCACAGATACGCAGTATTTT.

DNA of the CDR3: TGTGCCAGCAGCTTAGGGGGGGGACTAGCGGGAAATGAGCAGTTCTTC. Translating it yields CASSLGGGLAGNEQFF. This chain uses TRBV11-1 with TRBJ2-1, with 13 positions matching TRBD2. The germline V gene encodes CDR1 SGHAT and CDR2 FQDESV (reference sequence). The CDR3 has 16 amino acids. V was pared by 1 base and J by 7 bases, with 4 bases of the junction left unmatched.

This chain connects TRBV11-3 to TRBJ2-3; D is uncertain. This CDR3 region has 12 residues. CDR1 is SGHNT and CDR2 is YENEEA in the germline V gene. V dropped 5 bases and J dropped 3 bases, with 6 bases sitting between them. The CDR3 DNA reads TGTGCCAGCAGCCATCAGACAGATACGCAGTATTTT. This sequence encodes CASSHQTDTQYF.

The genes are TRBV28 and TRBJ1-2; 8 bases align to TRBD1. V lost 4 bases and J lost 4; bases outside the gene matches: 5. The CDR3 has 14 residues. Germline values: CDR1 MDHEN, CDR2 SYDVKM. CDR3 in DNA: TGTGCCAGCAGTTCAGGGGGCAGTGTCTATGGCTACACCTTC. As protein: CASSSGGSVYGYTF.